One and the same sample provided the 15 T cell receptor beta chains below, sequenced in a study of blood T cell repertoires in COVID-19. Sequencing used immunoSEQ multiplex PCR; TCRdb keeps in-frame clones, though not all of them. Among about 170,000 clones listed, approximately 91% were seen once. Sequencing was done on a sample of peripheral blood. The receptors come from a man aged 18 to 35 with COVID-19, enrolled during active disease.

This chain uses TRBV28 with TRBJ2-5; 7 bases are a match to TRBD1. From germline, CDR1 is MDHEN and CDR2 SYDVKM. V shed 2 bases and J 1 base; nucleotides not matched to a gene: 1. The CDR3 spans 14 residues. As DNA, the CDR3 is TGTGCCAGCAGTTTAAGGACAGGCCAAGAGACCCAGTACTTC. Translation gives CASSLRTGQETQYF.

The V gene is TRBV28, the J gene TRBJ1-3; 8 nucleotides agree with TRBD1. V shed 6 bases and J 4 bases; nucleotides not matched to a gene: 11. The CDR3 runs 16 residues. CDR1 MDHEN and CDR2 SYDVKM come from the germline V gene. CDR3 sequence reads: CASSETQQGEGNTIYF. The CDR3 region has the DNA TGTGCCAGCAGCGAAACCCAACAGGGGGAAGGAAACACCATATATTTT. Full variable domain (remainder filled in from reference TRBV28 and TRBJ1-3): DVKVTQSSRYLVKRTGEKVFLECVQDMDHENMFWYRQDPGLGLRLIYFSYDVKMKEKGDIPEGYSVSREKKERFSLILESASTNQTSMYLCASSETQQGEGNTIYFGEGSWLTVV.

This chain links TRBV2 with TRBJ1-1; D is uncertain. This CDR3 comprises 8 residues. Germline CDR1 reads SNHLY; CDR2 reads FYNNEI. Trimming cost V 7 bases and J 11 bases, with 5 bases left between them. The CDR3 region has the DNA TGTGCCAGCACGGTTGCTTTCTTT. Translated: CASTVAFF.

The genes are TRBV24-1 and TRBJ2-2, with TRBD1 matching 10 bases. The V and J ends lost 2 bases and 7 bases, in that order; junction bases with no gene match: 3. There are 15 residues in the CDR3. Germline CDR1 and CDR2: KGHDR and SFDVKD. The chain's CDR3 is CATSDWDRGDGELFF. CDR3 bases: TGTGCCACCAGTGATTGGGACAGGGGTGACGGGGAGCTGTTTTTT.

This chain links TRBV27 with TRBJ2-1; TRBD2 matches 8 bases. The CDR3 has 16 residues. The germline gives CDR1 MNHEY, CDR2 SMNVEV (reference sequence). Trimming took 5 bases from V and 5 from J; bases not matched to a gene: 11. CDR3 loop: CASSPSAGVVDNEQFF. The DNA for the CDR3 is TGTGCCAGCAGTCCTTCAGCGGGAGTGGTTGACAATGAGCAGTTCTTC.

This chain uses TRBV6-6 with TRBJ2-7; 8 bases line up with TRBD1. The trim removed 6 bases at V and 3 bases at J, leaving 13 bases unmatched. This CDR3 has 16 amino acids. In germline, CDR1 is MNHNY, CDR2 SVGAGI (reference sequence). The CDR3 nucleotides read TGTGCCAGCAGCTATCAACAGGGGGGAGGAGGCTACGAGCAGTACTTC. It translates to CASSYQQGGGGYEQYF.

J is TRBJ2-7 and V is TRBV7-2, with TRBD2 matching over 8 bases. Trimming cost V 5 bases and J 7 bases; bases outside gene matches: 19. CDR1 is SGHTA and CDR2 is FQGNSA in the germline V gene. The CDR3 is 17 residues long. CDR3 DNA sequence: TGTGCCAGCAGCCTTAGTCTCTCGACTAGCGCCCGGGAAGAGCAGTACTTC. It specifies CASSLSLSTSAREEQYF.

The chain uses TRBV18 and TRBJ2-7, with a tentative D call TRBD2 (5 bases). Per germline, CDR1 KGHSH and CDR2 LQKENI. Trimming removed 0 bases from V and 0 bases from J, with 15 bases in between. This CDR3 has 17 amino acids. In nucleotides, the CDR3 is TGTGCCAGCTCACCACCGAGGGCCAGCCCGGTCTCCTACGAGCAGTACTTC. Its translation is CASSPPRASPVSYEQYF.

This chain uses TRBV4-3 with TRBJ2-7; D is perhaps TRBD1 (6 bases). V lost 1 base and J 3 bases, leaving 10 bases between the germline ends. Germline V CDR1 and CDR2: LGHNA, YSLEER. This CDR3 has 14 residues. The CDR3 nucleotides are TGCGCCAGCAGCCAAGGGCTGGGACACTACGAGCAGTACTTC. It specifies CASSQGLGHYEQYF.

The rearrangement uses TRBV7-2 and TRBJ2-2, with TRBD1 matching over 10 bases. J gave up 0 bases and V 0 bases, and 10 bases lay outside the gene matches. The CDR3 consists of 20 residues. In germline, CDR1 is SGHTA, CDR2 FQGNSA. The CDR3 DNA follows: TGTGCCAGCAGCTTAGCCAGAGACAGGGGGCGGGCCGCGAACACCGGGGAGCTGTTTTTT. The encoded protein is CASSLARDRGRAANTGELFF. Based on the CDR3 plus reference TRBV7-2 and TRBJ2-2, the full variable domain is GAGVSQSPSNKVTEKGKDVELRCDPISGHTALYWYRQSLGQGLEFLIYFQGNSAPDKSGLPSDRFSAERTGGSVSTLTIQRTQQEDSAVYLCASSLARDRGRAANTGELFFGEGSRLTVL.

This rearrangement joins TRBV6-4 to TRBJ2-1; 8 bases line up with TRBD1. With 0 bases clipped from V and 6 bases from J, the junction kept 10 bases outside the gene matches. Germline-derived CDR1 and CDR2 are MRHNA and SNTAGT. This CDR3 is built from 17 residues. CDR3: CASSDSTGQGARNEQFF. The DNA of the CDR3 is TGTGCCAGCAGTGACTCGACGGGGCAGGGGGCGCGCAATGAGCAGTTCTTC.

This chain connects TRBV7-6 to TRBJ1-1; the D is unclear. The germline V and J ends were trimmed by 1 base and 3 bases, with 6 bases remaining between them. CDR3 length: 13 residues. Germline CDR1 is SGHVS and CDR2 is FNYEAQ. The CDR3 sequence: CASSLGHHTEAFF. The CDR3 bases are TGTGCCAGCAGCTTAGGACACCACACTGAAGCTTTCTTT.

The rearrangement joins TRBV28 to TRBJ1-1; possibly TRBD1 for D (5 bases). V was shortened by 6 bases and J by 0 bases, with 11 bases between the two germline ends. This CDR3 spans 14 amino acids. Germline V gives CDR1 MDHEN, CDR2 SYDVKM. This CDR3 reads CASRPTGVNTEAFF. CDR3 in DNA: TGTGCCAGCAGACCAACAGGAGTGAACACTGAAGCTTTCTTT.

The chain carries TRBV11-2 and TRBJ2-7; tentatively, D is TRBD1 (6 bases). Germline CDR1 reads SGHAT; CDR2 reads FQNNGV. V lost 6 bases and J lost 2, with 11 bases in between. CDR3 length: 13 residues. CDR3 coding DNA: TGTGCCAGCAGTCCAGGGGAAGCCTACGAGCAGTACTTC. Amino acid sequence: CASSPGEAYEQYF.

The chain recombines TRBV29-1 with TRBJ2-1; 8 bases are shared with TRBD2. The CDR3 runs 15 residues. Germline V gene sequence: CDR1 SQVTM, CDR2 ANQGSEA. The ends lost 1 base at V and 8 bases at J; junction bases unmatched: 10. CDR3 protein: CSVEGGTRVYDEQFF. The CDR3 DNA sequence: TGCAGCGTTGAAGGAGGGACTAGGGTCTATGATGAGCAGTTCTTC.